Shown below are 9 T cell receptor beta chains from a single sample sequenced in a study of Ad26.COV2.S vaccination and SARS-CoV-2 variants. Indicated treatment: 15 to 20 received Ad26.COV2.S at low or high dose, single or two shots; about 5 received placebo; per-sample allocation not given. The investigators took samples on day 63 after the first vaccine or placebo injection. Method: immunoSEQ multiplex PCR; TCRdb's copy keeps in-frame clones and lacks some. This sample carries 300,000 to 500,000 clones, less than 90% of them seen once, and the ten largest clones take more than 3%. The sequences come from peripheral blood, collected in a trial of Ad26.COV2.S vaccine versus placebo. The origin of the receptors is a person between 18 and 65 years old who received the Ad26.COV2.S COVID-19 vaccine or a placebo.

The genes are TRBV19 and TRBJ2-5, with 12 bases matching TRBD2. Germline V gene sequence: CDR1 LNHDA, CDR2 SQIVND (reference sequence). After removal of 3 bases from V and 4 bases from J, the junction contained 3 bases not matched to a gene. This CDR3 contains 15 residues. The CDR3 spells CASSIASGGVETQYF. The CDR3 DNA reads as TGTGCCAGTAGTATTGCTAGCGGGGGGGTAGAGACCCAGTACTTC.

The rearrangement joins TRBV11-2 to TRBJ2-7, with D perhaps TRBD1 or TRBD2 (6 bases each). Germline-derived CDR1 and CDR2 are SGHAT and FQNNGV. Trimming took 2 bases from V and 0 from J, leaving 11 bases between them. This CDR3 spans 15 amino acids. CDR3 bases: TGTGCCAGCAGCTTAAGGGGGGCAGCCTCCTACGAGCAGTACTTC. It encodes CASSLRGAASYEQYF.

The chain links TRBV2 to TRBJ2-2, with TRBD2 matching 11 bases. Unmatched junction bases numbered 8, after V lost 1 base and J lost 7 bases. The germline gives CDR1 SNHLY, CDR2 FYNNEI. This CDR3 has 17 amino acids. The CDR3 protein is CASSEGLAGGLYGELFF. The CDR3 DNA follows: TGTGCCAGCAGTGAAGGGCTAGCGGGGGGATTATACGGGGAGCTGTTTTTT.

The genes are TRBV6-6 and TRBJ2-5; the D is unclear. This CDR3 has 14 amino acids. Trimming took 6 bases from V and 4 from J, leaving 15 bases between them. Germline lookup yields CDR1 MNHNY and CDR2 SVGAGI (reference sequence). As DNA, the CDR3 is TGTGCCAGCAGACCAGAAGGTGCACGAGAGACCCAGTACTTC. This translates into CASRPEGARETQYF.

This chain links TRBV29-1 with TRBJ1-2; D not resolved. This CDR3 has 12 residues. The V end was cut by 6 bases, the J end by 4 bases, with 12 bases between. Germline CDR1 reads SQVTM; CDR2 reads ANQGSEA. The CDR3 region is CSVYVGSYGYTF. CDR3 coding DNA: TGCAGCGTCTACGTAGGGAGCTATGGCTACACCTTC. Variable domain in full (rest from reference TRBV29-1 and TRBJ1-2): SAVISQKPSRDICQRGTSLTIQCQVDSQVTMMFWYRQQPGQSLTLIATANQGSEATYESGFVIDKFPISRPNLTFSTLTVSNMSPEDSSIYLCSVYVGSYGYTFGSGTRLTVV.

The rearrangement joins TRBV2 to TRBJ1-6, with D perhaps TRBD1 (5 bases). With 7 bases removed from V and 7 bases from J, the gap between germline ends came to 11 bases. CDR3 length: 13 amino acids. The germline V gene has CDR1 SNHLY and CDR2 FYNNEI. The CDR3 sequence: CASMMGRNSPLHF. The CDR3 coding sequence is TGTGCCAGCATGATGGGGCGGAATTCACCCCTCCACTTT.

The V call is TRBV6-4, the J call TRBJ2-6; the D is unclear. Germline loops: CDR1 MRHNA, CDR2 SNTAGT. The ends were cut back, 0 bases at V and 1 base at J, with 10 bases in the middle. The CDR3 spans 17 residues. CDR3 nucleotides: TGTGCCAGCAGTGACTCGCAGGCCACTTCTGGGGCCAACGTCCTGACTTTC. As protein: CASSDSQATSGANVLTF.

The chain employs TRBV3-1 (or the pseudogene TRBV3-2) and TRBJ1-1; the D is unclear. Looked up from germline, CDR1 is LGHDT and CDR2 is YNNKEL (reference sequence). The CDR3 sequence is 15 residues long. V was shortened by 4 bases and J by 0 bases, with 12 bases between the two germline ends. The CDR3 region has the DNA TGTGCCAGCAGCCCATCAGGAACTATGAACACTGAAGCTTTCTTT. Amino acid sequence: CASSPSGTMNTEAFF.

The chain carries TRBV20-1 and TRBJ1-1; D gene unclear. This CDR3 comprises 11 residues. V lost 1 base and J lost 1, with 1 base in between. Germline assignment: CDR1 DFQATT and CDR2 SNEGSKA (reference sequence). The DNA of the CDR3 is TGCAGTGCTAGAGCGAACACTGAAGCTTTCTTT. Protein: CSARANTEAFF.